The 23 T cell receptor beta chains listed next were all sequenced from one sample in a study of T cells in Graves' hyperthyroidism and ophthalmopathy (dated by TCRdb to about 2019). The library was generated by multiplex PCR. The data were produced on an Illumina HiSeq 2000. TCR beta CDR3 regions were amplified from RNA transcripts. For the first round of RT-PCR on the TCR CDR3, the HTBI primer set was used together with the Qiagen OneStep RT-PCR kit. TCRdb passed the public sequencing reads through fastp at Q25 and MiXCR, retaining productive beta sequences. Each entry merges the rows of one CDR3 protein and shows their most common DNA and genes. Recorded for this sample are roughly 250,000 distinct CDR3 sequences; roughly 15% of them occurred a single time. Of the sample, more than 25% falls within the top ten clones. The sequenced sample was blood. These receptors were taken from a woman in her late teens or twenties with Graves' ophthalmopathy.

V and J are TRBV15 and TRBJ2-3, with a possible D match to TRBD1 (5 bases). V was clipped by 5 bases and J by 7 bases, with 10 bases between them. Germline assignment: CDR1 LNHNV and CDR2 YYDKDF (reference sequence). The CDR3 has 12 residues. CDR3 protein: CATSQGGNTQYF. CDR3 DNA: TGTGCCACCAGCCAGGGCGGAAATACGCAGTATTTT.

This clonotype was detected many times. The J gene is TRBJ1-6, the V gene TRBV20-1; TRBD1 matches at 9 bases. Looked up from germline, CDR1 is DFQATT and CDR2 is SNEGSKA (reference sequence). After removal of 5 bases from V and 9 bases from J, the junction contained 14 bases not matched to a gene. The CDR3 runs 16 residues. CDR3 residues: CSAPVRTGASRSPLHF. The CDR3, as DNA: TGCAGTGCTCCGGTTAGGACAGGGGCTAGTCGTTCACCCCTCCACTTT.

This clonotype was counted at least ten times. As DNA, the CDR3 is TGTGCCAGCACGGGTAGAGCGGAGACCCAGTACTTC. Translating it yields CASTGRAETQYF. J is TRBJ2-5 and V is TRBV12-3 or TRBV12-4; D not certain. CDR3 length equals 12 residues. The germline V and J ends were trimmed by 7 bases and 5 bases, with 11 bases remaining between them.

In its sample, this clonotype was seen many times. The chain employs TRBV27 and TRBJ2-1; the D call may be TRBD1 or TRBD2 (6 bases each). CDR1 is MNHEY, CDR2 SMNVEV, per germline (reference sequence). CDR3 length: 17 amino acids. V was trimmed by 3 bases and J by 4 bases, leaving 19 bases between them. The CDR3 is CASSLIGGRFAYNEQFF. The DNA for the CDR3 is TGTGCCAGCAGTTTGATCGGGGGCCGGTTTGCTTACAATGAGCAGTTCTTC.

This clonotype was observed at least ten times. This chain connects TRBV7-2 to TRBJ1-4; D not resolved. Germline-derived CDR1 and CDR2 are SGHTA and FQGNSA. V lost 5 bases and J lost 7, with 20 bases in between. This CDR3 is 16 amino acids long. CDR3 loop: CASSPWAPRPLEKLFF. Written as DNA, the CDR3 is TGTGCCAGCAGCCCCTGGGCACCGCGACCACTTGAAAAACTGTTTTTT.

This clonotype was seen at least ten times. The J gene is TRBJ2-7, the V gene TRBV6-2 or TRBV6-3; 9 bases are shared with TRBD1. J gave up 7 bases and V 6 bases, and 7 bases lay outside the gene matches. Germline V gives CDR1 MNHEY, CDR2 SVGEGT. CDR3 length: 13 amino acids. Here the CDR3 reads CASRKPGTGEQYF. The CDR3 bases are TGTGCCAGCAGAAAGCCTGGGACAGGGGAGCAGTACTTC.

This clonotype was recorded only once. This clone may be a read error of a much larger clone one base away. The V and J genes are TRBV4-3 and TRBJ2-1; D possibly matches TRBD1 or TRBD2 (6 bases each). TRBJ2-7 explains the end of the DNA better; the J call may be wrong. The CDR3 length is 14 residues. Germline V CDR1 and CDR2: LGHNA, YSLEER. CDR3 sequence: CASSQNTGGNEQYF. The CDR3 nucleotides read TGCGCCAGCAGCCAAAATACCGGGGGCAATGAGCAGTACTTC.

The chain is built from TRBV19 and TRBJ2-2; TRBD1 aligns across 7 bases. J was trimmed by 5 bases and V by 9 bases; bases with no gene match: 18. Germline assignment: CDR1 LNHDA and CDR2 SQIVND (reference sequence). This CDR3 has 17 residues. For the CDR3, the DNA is TGTGCCAGCACCATAATACGGGACAGCAAAGGGACCGGGGAGCTGTTTTTT. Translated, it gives CASTIIRDSKGTGELFF.

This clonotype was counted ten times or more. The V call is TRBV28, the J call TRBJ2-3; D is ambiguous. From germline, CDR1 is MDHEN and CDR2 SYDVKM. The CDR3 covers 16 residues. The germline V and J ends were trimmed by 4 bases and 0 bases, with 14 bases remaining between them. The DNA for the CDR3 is TGTGCCAGCAGTTCCCGGGTTTCAACTAGCACAGATACGCAGTATTTT. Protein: CASSSRVSTSTDTQYF.

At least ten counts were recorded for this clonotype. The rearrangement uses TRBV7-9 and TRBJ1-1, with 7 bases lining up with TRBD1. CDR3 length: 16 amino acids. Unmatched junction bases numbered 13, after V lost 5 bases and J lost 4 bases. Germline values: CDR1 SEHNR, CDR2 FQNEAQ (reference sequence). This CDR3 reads CASSPQIDRASTEAFF. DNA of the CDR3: TGTGCCAGCAGCCCTCAAATCGACAGGGCCAGCACTGAAGCTTTCTTT.

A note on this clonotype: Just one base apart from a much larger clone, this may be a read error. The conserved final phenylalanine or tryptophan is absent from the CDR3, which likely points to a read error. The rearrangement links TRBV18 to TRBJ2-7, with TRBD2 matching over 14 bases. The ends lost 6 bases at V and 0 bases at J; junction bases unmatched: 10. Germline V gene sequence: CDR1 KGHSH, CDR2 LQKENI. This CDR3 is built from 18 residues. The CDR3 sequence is CASSPRGTSGSLSYEQYL. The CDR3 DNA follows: TGTGCCAGCTCGCCCCGCGGGACTAGCGGGAGTCTCTCCTACGAGCAGTACCTC.

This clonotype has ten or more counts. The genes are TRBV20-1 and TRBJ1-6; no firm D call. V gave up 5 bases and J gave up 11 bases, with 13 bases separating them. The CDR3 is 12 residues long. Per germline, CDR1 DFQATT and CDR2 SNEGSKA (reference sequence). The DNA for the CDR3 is TGCAGTGCTCACCTACTCCGGGCACCCCTCCACTTT. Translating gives CSAHLLRAPLHF.

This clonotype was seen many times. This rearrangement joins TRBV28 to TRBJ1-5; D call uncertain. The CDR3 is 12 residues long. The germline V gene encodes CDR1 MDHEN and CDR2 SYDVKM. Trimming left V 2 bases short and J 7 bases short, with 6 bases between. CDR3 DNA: TGTGCCAGCAGTTTAATTGGCCAGCCCCAGCATTTT. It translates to CASSLIGQPQHF.

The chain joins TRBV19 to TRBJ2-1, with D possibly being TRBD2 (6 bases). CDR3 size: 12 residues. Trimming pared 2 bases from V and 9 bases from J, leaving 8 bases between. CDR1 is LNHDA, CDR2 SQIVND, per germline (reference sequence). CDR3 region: CASSIWGGEQFF. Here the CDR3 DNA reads TGTGCCAGTAGTATATGGGGAGGTGAGCAGTTCTTC.

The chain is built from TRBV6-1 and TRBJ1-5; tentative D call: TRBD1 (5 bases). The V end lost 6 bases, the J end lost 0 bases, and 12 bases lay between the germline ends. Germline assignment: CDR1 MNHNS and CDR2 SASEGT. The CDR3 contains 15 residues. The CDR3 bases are TGTGCCAGCAGGGGGGTCAGCTATAGCAATCAGCCCCAGCATTTT. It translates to CASRGVSYSNQPQHF.

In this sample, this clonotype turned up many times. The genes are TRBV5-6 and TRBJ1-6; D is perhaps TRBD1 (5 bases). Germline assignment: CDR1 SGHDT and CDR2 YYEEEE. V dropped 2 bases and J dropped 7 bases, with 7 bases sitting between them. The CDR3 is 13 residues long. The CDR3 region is CASSFRGNSPLHF. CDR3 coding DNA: TGTGCCAGCAGCTTCCGGGGGAATTCACCCCTCCACTTT.

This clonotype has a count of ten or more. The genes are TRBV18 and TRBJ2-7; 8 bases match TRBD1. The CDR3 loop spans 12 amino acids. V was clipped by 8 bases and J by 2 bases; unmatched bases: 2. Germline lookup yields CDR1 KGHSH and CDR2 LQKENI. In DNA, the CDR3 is TGTGCCAGCGGGGGACAGGCCTACGAGCAGTACTTC. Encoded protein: CASGGQAYEQYF.

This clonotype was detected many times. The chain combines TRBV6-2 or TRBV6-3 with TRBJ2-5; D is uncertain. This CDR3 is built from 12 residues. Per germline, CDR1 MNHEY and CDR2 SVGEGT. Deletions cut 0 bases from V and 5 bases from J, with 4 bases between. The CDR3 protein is CASSYSFETQYF. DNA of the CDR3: TGTGCCAGCAGTTACTCTTTTGAGACCCAGTACTTC.

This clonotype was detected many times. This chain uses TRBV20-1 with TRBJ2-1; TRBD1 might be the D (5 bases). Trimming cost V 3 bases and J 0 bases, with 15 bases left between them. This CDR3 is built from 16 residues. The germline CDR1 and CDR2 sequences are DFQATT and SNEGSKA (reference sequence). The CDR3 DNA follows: TGCAGTGCTAGGAAACAAGGGGTTAGCTCCTACAATGAGCAGTTCTTC. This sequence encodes CSARKQGVSSYNEQFF.

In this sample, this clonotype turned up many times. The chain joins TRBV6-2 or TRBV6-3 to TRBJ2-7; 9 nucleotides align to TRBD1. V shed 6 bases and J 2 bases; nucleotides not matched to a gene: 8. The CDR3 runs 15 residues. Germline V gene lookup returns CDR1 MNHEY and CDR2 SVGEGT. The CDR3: CASRLLGQGPYEQYF. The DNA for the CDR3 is TGTGCCAGCAGATTATTGGGACAGGGACCCTACGAGCAGTACTTC.

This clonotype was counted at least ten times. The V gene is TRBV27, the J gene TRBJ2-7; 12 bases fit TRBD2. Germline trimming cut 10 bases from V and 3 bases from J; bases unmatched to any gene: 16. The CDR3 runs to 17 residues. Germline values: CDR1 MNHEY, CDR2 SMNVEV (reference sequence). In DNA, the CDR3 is TGTGCCACCTCCCGTCTAGCGGGAGGGCACGGTGGCTACGAGCAGTACTTC. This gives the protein CATSRLAGGHGGYEQYF.

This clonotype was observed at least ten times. This chain's CDR3 is CAWREVYNSPLHF. CDR3 nucleotides: TGTGCCTGGAGAGAGGTTTATAATTCACCCCTCCACTTT. The V and J genes are TRBV30 and TRBJ1-6; D is unclear. The V gene lost 3 bases and the J gene lost 4 bases, with 7 bases spanning the gap. The CDR3 is made up of 13 amino acids. In germline, CDR1 is GTSNPN, CDR2 SVGIG (reference sequence).

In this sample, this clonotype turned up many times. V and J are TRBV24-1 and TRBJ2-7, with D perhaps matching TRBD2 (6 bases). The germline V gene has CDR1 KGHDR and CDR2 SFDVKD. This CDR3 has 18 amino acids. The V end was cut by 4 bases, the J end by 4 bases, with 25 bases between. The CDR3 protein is CATSDPRGGSGRPYEQYF. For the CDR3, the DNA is TGTGCCACCAGTGACCCCCGGGGAGGCAGCGGACGTCCTTACGAGCAGTACTTC.